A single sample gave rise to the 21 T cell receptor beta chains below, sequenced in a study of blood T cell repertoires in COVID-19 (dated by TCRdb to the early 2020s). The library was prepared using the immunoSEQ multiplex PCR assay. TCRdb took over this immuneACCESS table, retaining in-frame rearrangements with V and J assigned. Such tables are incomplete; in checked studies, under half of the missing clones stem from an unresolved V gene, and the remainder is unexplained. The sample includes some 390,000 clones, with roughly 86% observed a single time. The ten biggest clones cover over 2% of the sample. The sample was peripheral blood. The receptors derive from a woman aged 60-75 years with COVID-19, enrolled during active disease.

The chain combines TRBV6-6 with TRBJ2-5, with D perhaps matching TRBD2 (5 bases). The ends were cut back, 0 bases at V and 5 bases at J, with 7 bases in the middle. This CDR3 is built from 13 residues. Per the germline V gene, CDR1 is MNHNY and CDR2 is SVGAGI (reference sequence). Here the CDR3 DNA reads TGTGCCAGCAGTTACTCGGGCGGGGAGACCCAGTACTTC. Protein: CASSYSGGETQYF.

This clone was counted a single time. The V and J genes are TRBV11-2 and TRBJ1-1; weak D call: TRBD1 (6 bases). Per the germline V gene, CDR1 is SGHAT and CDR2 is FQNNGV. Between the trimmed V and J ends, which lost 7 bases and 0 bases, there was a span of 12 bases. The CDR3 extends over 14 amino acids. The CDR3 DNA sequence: TGTGCCAGCACCCCCGACAGGATGAACACTGAAGCTTTCTTT. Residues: CASTPDRMNTEAFF.

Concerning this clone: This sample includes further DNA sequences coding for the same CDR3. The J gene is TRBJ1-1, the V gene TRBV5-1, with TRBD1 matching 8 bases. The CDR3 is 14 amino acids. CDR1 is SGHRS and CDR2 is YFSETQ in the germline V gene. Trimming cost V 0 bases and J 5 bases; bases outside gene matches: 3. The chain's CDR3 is CASSLGQGRTEAFF. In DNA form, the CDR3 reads TGCGCCAGCAGCTTGGGACAGGGGAGAACTGAAGCTTTCTTT.

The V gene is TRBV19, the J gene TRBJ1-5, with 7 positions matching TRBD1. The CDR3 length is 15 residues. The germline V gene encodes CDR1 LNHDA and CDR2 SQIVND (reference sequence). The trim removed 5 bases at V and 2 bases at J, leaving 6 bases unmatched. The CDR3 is CASSVRGTGNQPQHF. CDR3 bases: TGTGCCAGTAGTGTCAGGGGGACCGGCAATCAGCCCCAGCATTTT.

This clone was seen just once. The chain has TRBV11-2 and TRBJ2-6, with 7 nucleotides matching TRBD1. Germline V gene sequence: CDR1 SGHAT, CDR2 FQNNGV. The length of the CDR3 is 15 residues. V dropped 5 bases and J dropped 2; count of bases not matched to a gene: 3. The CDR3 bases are TGTGCCAGCAGCCAAGGGGGCACTGGGGCCAACGTCCTGACTTTC. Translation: CASSQGGTGANVLTF.

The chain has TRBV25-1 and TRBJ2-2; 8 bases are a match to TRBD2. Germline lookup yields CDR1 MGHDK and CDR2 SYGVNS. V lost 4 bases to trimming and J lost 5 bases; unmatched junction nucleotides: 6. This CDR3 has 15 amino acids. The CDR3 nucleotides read TGTGCCAGCAGTGTGGGAGCGGGGGCTACCGGGGAGCTGTTTTTT. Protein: CASSVGAGATGELFF.

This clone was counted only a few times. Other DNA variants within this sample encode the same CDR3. The CDR3 DNA sequence: TGCGCCAGCAGCTTGGACAGGGGGAACACCGGGGAGCTGTTTTTT. Translation: CASSLDRGNTGELFF. The rearrangement links TRBV5-1 to TRBJ2-2; 7 bases line up with TRBD1. V dropped 0 bases and J dropped 1; count of bases not matched to a gene: 0. CDR3 size: 15 residues. CDR1 is SGHRS, CDR2 YFSETQ, per germline.

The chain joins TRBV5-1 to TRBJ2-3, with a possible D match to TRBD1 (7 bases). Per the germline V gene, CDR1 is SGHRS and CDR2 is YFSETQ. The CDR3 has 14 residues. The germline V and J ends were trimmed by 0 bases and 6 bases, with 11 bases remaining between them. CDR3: CASSLAAGGDTQYF. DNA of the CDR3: TGCGCCAGCAGCTTGGCCGCAGGGGGGGATACGCAGTATTTT.

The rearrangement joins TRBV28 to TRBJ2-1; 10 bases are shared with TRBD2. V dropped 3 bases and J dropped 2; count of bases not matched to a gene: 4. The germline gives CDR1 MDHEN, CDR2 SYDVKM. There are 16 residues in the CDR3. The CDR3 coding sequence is TGTGCCAGCAGTTTCCGGAGCGGGGGGGCCTACAATGAGCAGTTCTTC. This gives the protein CASSFRSGGAYNEQFF. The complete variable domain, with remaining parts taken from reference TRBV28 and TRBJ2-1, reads DVKVTQSSRYLVKRTGEKVFLECVQDMDHENMFWYRQDPGLGLRLIYFSYDVKMKEKGDIPEGYSVSREKKERFSLILESASTNQTSMYLCASSFRSGGAYNEQFFGPGTRLTVL.

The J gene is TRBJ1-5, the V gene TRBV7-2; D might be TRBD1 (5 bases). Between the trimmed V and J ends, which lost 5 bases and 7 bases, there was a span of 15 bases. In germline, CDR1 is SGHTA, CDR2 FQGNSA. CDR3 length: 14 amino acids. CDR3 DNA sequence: TGTGCCAGCAGCCCGACGTCAGGGTCGCAGCCCCAGCATTTT. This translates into CASSPTSGSQPQHF.

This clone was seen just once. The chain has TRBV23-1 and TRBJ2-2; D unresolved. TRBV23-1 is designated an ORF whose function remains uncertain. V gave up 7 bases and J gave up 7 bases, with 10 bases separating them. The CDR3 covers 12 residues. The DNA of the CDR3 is TGCGCCAGCATGCCACTACGCGGGGAGCTGTTTTTT. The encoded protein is CASMPLRGELFF.

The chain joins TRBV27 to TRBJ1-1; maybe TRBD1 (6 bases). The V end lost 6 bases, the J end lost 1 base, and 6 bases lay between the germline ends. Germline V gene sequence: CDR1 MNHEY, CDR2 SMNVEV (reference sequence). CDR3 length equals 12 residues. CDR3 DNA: TGTGCCAGCAGACAGGGGAACACTGAAGCTTTCTTT. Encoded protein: CASRQGNTEAFF.

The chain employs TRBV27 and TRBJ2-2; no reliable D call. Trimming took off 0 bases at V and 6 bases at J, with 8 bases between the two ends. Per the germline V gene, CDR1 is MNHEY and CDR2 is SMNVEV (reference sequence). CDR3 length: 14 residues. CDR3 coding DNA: TGTGCCAGCAGTTTATCGCGGCGGTCCGGGGAGCTGTTTTTT. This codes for CASSLSRRSGELFF.

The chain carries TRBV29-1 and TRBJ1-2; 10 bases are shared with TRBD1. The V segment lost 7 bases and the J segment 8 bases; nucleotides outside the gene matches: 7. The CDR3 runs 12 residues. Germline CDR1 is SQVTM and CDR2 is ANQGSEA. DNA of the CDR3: TGCAGCGCCCGACAGGGGGCCGAGGGCTACACCTTC. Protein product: CSARQGAEGYTF.

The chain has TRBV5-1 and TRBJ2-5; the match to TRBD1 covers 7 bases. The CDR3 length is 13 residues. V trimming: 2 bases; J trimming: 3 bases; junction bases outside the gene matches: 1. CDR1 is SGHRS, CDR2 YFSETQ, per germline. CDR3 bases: TGCGCCAGCAGCTTAGGGACAGAAGAGACCCAGTACTTC. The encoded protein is CASSLGTEETQYF.

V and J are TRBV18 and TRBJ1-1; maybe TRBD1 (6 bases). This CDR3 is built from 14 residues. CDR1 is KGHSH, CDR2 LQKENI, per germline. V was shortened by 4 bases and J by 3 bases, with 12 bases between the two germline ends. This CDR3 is CASSHRDGDTEAFF. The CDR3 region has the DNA TGTGCCAGCTCACACAGGGATGGGGACACTGAAGCTTTCTTT. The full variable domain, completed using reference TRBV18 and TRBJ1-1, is NAGVMQNPRHLVRRRGQEARLRCSPMKGHSHVYWYRQLPEEGLKFMVYLQKENIIDESGMPKERFSAEFPKEGPSILRIQQVVRGDSAAYFCASSHRDGDTEAFFGQGTRLTVV.

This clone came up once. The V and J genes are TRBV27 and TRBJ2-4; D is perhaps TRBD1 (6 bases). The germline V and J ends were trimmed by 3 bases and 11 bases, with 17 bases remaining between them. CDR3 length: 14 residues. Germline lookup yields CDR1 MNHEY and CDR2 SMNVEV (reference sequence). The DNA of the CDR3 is TGTGCCAGCAGTTTCCTCGGACAGTCGGAGGTTCAGTACTTC. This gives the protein CASSFLGQSEVQYF.

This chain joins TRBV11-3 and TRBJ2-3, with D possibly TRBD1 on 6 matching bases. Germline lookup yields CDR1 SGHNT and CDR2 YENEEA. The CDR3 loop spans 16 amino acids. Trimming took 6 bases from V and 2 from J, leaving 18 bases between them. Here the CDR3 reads CASSKTGNPYTDTQYF. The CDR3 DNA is TGTGCCAGCAGTAAAACAGGGAACCCTTACACAGATACGCAGTATTTT. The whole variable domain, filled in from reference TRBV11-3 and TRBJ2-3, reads EAGVVQSPRYKIIEKKQPVAFWCNPISGHNTLYWYLQNLGQGPELLIRYENEEAVDDSQLPKDRFSAERLKGVDSTLKIQPAELGDSAVYLCASSKTGNPYTDTQYFGPGTRLTVL.

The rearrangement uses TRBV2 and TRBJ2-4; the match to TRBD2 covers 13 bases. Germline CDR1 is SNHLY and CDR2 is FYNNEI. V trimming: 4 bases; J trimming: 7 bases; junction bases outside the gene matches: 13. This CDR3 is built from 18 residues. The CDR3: CASSGLAGGGRNVNIQYF. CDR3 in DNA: TGTGCCAGCAGTGGACTAGCGGGGGGTGGGCGAAATGTGAACATTCAGTACTTC.

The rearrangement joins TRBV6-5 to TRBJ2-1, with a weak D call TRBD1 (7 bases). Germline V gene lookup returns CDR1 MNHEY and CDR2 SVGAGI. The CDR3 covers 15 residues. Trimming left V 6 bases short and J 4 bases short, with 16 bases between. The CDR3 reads CASRKQGGIYNEQFF. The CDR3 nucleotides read TGTGCCAGCAGAAAGCAGGGGGGAATATACAATGAGCAGTTCTTC.

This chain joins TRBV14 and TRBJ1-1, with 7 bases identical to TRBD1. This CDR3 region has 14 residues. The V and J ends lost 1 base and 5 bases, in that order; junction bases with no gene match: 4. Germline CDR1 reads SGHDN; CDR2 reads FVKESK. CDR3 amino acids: CASSQGRGSTEAFF. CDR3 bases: TGTGCCAGCAGCCAAGGCAGGGGGTCGACTGAAGCTTTCTTT.